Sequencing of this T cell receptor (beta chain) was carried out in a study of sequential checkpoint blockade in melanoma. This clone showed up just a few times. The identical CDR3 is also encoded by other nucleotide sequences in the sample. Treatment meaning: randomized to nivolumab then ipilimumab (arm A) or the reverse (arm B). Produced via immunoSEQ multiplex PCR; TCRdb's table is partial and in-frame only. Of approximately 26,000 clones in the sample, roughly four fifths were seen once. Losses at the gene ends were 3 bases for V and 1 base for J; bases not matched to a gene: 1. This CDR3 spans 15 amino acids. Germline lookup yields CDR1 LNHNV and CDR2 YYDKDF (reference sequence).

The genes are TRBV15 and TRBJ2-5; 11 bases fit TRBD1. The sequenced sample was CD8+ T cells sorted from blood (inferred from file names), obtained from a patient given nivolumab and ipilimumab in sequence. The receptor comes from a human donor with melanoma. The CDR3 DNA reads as TGTGCCACCAGCAGGGACAGGGGGCTCCAAGAGACCCAGTACTTC. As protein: CATSRDRGLQETQYF.